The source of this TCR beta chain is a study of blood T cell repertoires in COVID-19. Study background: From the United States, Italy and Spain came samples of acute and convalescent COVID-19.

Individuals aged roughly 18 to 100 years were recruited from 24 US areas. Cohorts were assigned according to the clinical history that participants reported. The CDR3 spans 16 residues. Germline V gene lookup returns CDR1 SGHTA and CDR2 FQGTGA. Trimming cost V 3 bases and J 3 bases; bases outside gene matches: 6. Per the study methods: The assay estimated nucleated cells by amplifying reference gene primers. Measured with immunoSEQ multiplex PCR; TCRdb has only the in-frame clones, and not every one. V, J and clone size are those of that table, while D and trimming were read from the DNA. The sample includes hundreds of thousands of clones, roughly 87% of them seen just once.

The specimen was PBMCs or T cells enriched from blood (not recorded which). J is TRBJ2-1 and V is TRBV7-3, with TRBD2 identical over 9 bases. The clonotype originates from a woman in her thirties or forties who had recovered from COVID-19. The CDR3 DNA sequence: TGTGCCAGCAGCTTGGGGTTAGCGGGGGACTACAATGAGCAGTTCTTC. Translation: CASSLGLAGDYNEQFF. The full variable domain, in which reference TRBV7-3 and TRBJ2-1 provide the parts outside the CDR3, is GAGVSQTPSNKVTEKGKYVELRCDPISGHTALYWYRQSLGQGPEFLIYFQGTGAADDSGLPNDRFFAVRPEGSVSTLKIQRTERGDSAVYLCASSLGLAGDYNEQFFGPGTRLTVL.